This TCR beta chain was obtained from a study of beta chain features in type 1 diabetes. Study results and limitations: Shorter TCRB CDR3s, moderately but significantly so, were found in Type 1 diabetes patients in all four CD4+ subsets. Lower insertion and higher deletion counts appeared at VDJ junctions in type 1 diabetes patients. There was no resolution here of whether HLA type influences TCRB rearrangement.

The whole isolated RNA underwent reverse transcription, so sequencing captured expressed TCRB transcripts. Mean read depth for naive, central memory and regulatory T cell samples was several million reads. Libraries were prepared by immunoSEQ multiplex PCR; TCRdb keeps only in-frame clonotypes and omits some of them. Of hundreds of thousands of clones listed, approximately 11% are singletons. This clone was detected a few times. The antigen is unknown. Cell sorting via CD45RO/CCR7/CD25/CD127/CD95/CD27 was performed to obtain CD4+ naive, central memory, regulatory and stem cell-like memory cells. The sequence was obtained from a man aged 30 to 45 with type 1 diabetes. The source material was naive CD4+ T cells from blood.

CDR3 nucleotides: TGCGCCAGCAGCCAAGATCTAGCCGGGACAGGGGTTTATGGCTACACCTTC. Residues: CASSQDLAGTGVYGYTF. The chain carries TRBV4-1 and TRBJ1-2; 10 bases fit TRBD1. V lost 0 bases and J lost 5; bases outside the gene matches: 9. The CDR3 has 17 amino acids. Per germline, CDR1 MGHRA and CDR2 YSYEKL.